In its sample, the clone carrying this TCR beta chain was seen once. As for time point: persistent/refractory GD, antithyroid drugs over 5 years with positive TRAb. From RNA extracted from PBMCs, the TCR library was made. CDR1 is MNHEY, CDR2 SVGAGI, per germline. CDR3 length equals 14 residues. The V end lost 1 base, the J end lost 5 bases, and 11 bases lay between the germline ends. This record belongs to a study of regulatory T cells in long-lasting Graves disease. Construction of the TCR beta libraries employed iRepertoire HTBI primers in conjunction with Arm-PCR of CDR3 regions. TCRdb passed the multiplex PCR reads through MiXCR, listing each CDR3 protein once. The sample includes some 300,000 distinct CDR3 sequences, around 21% of them seen just once.

The sequence was collected from a female donor with Graves disease. V and J are TRBV6-5 and TRBJ2-5; no clear D gene. The sample consisted of peripheral blood mononuclear cells (PBMCs), taken when the disease was refractory, from a patient treated with antithyroid drugs. CDR3 residues: CASSYFASRETQYF. The CDR3 bases are TGTGCCAGCAGTTACTTTGCGAGCCGTGAGACCCAGTACTTC.